Each of the 25 T cell receptor beta chains below was sequenced from the same sample in a study of circulating and synovial CD4+ cells in juvenile arthritis. Method: immunoSEQ multiplex PCR; TCRdb's copy keeps in-frame clones and lacks some. The table shows about 33,000 clones, with around 96% occurring only once. Material: CD4+ T cells from blood. The receptors stem from a human donor with juvenile idiopathic arthritis.

This clone was recorded only once. The V gene is TRBV9, the J gene TRBJ2-7; TRBD2 matches 8 bases. CDR1 is SGDLS and CDR2 is YYNGEE in the germline V gene. With V trimmed by 0 bases and J by 5 bases, 16 bases remained unmatched. This CDR3 spans 18 amino acids. The CDR3 region is CASSVGLLSRAGVDEQYF. CDR3 DNA: TGTGCCAGCAGCGTAGGCCTACTATCGAGAGCGGGAGTAGACGAGCAGTACTTC.

The rearrangement joins TRBV2 to TRBJ2-3, with 14 nucleotides matching TRBD2. After removal of 3 bases from V and 1 base from J, the junction contained 12 bases not matched to a gene. Germline CDR1 and CDR2: SNHLY and FYNNEI. The CDR3 extends over 20 amino acids. The CDR3 loop reads CASSEPMGTSGSLRTDTQYF. CDR3 coding DNA: TGTGCCAGCAGTGAGCCGATGGGGACTAGCGGGAGTTTGCGCACAGATACGCAGTATTTT. Drawing the rest from reference TRBV2 and TRBJ2-3, the complete variable domain is EPEVTQTPSHQVTQMGQEVILRCVPISNHLYFYWYRQILGQKVEFLVSFYNNEISEKSEIFDDQFSVERPDGSNFTLKIRSTKLEDSAMYFCASSEPMGTSGSLRTDTQYFGPGTRLTVL.

The chain employs TRBV5-1 and TRBJ1-1, with D hard to call. V was trimmed by 1 base and J by 1 base, leaving 8 bases between them. Germline CDR1 reads SGHRS; CDR2 reads YFSETQ. The CDR3 has 14 residues. CDR3 sequence (DNA): TGCGCCAGCAGCTTGAGTACAGCGAACACTGAAGCTTTCTTT. Protein: CASSLSTANTEAFF.

A remark on this clone: One end of the junction varies from germline; a read error may be responsible. The same CDR3 also results from other DNA sequences found in this sample. V usage is TRBV2 and J usage is TRBJ1-6; the D gene is possibly TRBD1 (5 bases). The germline CDR1 and CDR2 sequences are SNHLY and FYNNEI. This CDR3 is built from 14 residues. CDR3 in amino acids: CASSQGAYNSPLHF. CDR3 nucleotides: TGTGCCAGCAGCCAGGGCGCCTATAATTCCCCCCTCCACTTT.

The V and J genes are TRBV4-1 and TRBJ2-7, with 11 bases identical to TRBD2. CDR1 is MGHRA, CDR2 YSYEKL, per germline. The CDR3 has 15 residues. V trimming: 2 bases; J trimming: 3 bases; junction bases outside the gene matches: 3. CDR3 DNA: TGCGCCAGCAGCCAACCGGGACTAGCGGTCTACGAGCAGTACTTC. It is translated as CASSQPGLAVYEQYF.

The chain's CDR3 is CASSWGDRMNTEAFF. The DNA for the CDR3 is TGTGCCAGCAGCTGGGGAGACCGGATGAACACTGAAGCTTTCTTT. The chain carries TRBV7-2 and TRBJ1-1; D call uncertain. The CDR3 runs 15 residues. Trimming took 4 bases from V and 0 from J, leaving 12 bases between them. The germline V gene encodes CDR1 SGHTA and CDR2 FQGNSA.

The V and J genes are TRBV5-6 and TRBJ2-5; 7 nucleotides align to TRBD2. V was pared by 4 bases and J by 2 bases, with 8 bases of the junction left unmatched. This CDR3 is 15 amino acids long. CDR1 is SGHDT and CDR2 is YYEEEE in the germline V gene. The CDR3 sequence is CASSTLTSEQETQYF. Here the CDR3 DNA reads TGTGCCAGCAGCACCCTCACTAGCGAACAAGAGACCCAGTACTTC.

V gene TRBV4-2 combines with J gene TRBJ2-5, with D possibly TRBD2 on 6 matching bases. Germline V gives CDR1 LGHNA, CDR2 YNFKEQ. Trimming left V 0 bases short and J 7 bases short, with 12 bases between. The CDR3 is 14 amino acids. CDR3 in amino acids: CASSQEASDGTQYF. CDR3 DNA: TGTGCCAGCAGCCAAGAAGCTAGCGACGGGACCCAGTACTTC.

The chain joins TRBV28 to TRBJ2-7; 8 bases are a match to TRBD2. V lost 2 bases, J lost 2 bases, and 5 bases stayed unmatched. From germline, CDR1 is MDHEN and CDR2 SYDVKM. This CDR3 is 15 amino acids long. CDR3 in amino acids: CASSLPGLGTYEQYF. CDR3 nucleotide sequence: TGTGCCAGCAGTTTACCGGGACTAGGAACCTACGAGCAGTACTTC.

DNA of the CDR3: TGTGCCAGCTCACCACTTCCCGGGGGGGGTGAAGCTTTCTTT. It encodes CASSPLPGGGEAFF. The rearrangement uses TRBV18 and TRBJ1-1; D may be TRBD1 (5 bases). The CDR3 length is 14 residues. CDR1 and CDR2 (germline): KGHSH, LQKENI. V lost 1 base and J 7 bases, leaving 13 bases between the germline ends.

The chain recombines TRBV5-1 with TRBJ2-7; no reliable D call. Trimming shortened V by 0 bases and J by 2 bases, and 6 bases separated the two germline ends. Germline CDR1 and CDR2: SGHRS and YFSETQ. The length of the CDR3 is 13 residues. CDR3 in amino acids: CASSLGEPYEQYF. The CDR3 DNA reads TGCGCCAGCAGCTTGGGCGAACCCTACGAGCAGTACTTC.

The chain employs TRBV5-1 and TRBJ2-1, with 7 nucleotides matching TRBD1. J gave up 7 bases and V 0 bases, and 7 bases lay outside the gene matches. The CDR3 length is 15 residues. The germline V gene has CDR1 SGHRS and CDR2 YFSETQ. The CDR3 DNA sequence: TGCGCCAGCAGCTTGGCCGGAGAGACAGGGAATGAGCAGTTCTTC. This sequence encodes CASSLAGETGNEQFF.

V usage is TRBV7-2 and J usage is TRBJ1-5, with D hard to call. Germline V CDR1 and CDR2: SGHTA, FQGNSA. V was pared by 2 bases and J by 8 bases, with 10 bases between. This CDR3 comprises 13 residues. This chain's CDR3 is CASSLFPTEPQHF. As DNA, the CDR3 is TGTGCCAGCAGCTTATTTCCGACTGAGCCCCAGCATTTT.

The chain combines TRBV6-1 with TRBJ2-5; D is undetermined. The DNA end is a closer match to TRBJ2-7, so the J assignment may be wrong. The CDR3 runs to 13 residues. CDR1 is MNHNS and CDR2 is SASEGT in the germline V gene. Here the CDR3 DNA reads TGTGCCAGCAGTGAAGTCATTTACTACGAGCAGTACTTC. Translating it yields CASSEVIYYEQYF.

The chain recombines TRBV19 with TRBJ2-7; perhaps TRBD1 as D (5 bases). Trimming removed 9 bases at V and 2 bases at J, with 14 bases between. Germline values: CDR1 LNHDA, CDR2 SQIVND (reference sequence). The CDR3 extends over 13 amino acids. CDR3 sequence reads: CASSLEGAYEQYF. The CDR3 nucleotides read TGTGCCAGCAGCCTTGAAGGGGCCTACGAGCAGTACTTC.

The chain is built from TRBV7-2 and TRBJ2-5, with a possible D match to TRBD1 (5 bases). V was shortened by 4 bases and J by 2 bases, with 14 bases between the two germline ends. CDR3 length: 15 amino acids. The germline gives CDR1 SGHTA, CDR2 FQGNSA. This CDR3 reads CASSSGQMLQETQYF. The CDR3, as DNA: TGTGCCAGCAGCTCTGGACAAATGCTTCAAGAGACCCAGTACTTC.

The chain carries TRBV27 and TRBJ2-7; D ambiguous. Trimming took off 2 bases at V and 3 bases at J, with 8 bases between the two ends. Germline-derived CDR1 and CDR2 are MNHEY and SMNVEV (reference sequence). The CDR3 covers 13 residues. The CDR3 loop reads CASSLARYYEQYF. As DNA, the CDR3 is TGTGCCAGCAGTTTAGCCAGATACTACGAGCAGTACTTC.

The chain has TRBV19 and TRBJ1-5; 11 bases are a match to TRBD1. Trimming at V came to 5 bases and at J to 5 bases, leaving 8 bases not matched to a gene. Germline values: CDR1 LNHDA, CDR2 SQIVND (reference sequence). The CDR3 is 16 amino acids. The CDR3 DNA reads as TGTGCCAGTAGTGAGGGACAGGGGGTAGGGTATCAGCCCCAGCATTTT. Its translation: CASSEGQGVGYQPQHF.

The rearrangement uses TRBV5-1 and TRBJ1-1; D not certain. This CDR3 spans 16 amino acids. Between the trimmed V and J ends, which lost 4 bases and 0 bases, there was a span of 16 bases. CDR1 is SGHRS, CDR2 YFSETQ, per germline. CDR3 sequence (DNA): TGCGCCAGCAGCCAACAAACGTCTCGGGTGAACACTGAAGCTTTCTTT. It encodes CASSQQTSRVNTEAFF.

The CDR3 here is CASSHLATGTSGANEQFF. CDR3 nucleotides: TGCGCCAGCAGCCACTTAGCCACCGGGACTAGCGGGGCCAATGAGCAGTTCTTC. V and J are TRBV4-3 and TRBJ2-1; TRBD2 agrees at 13 bases. V gave up 3 bases and J gave up 6 bases; unmatched junction bases: 11. Germline V lookup: CDR1 LGHNA, CDR2 YSLEER. This CDR3 is 18 amino acids long.

V usage is TRBV7-3 and J usage is TRBJ1-1; D remains ambiguous. CDR3 length equals 13 residues. Germline V gives CDR1 SGHTA, CDR2 FQGTGA. Trimming cost V 6 bases and J 0 bases, with 8 bases left between them. The CDR3 nucleotides read TGTGCCAGCAGAAGGGAGGTGAACACTGAAGCTTTCTTT. Translating it yields CASRREVNTEAFF.

The chain links TRBV6-1 to TRBJ1-5; 8 bases are a match to TRBD1. CDR1 is MNHNS and CDR2 is SASEGT in the germline V gene. After removal of 6 bases from V and 4 bases from J, the junction contained 2 bases not matched to a gene. The CDR3 covers 13 residues. CDR3 residues: CASRQGGNQPQHF. In nucleotides, the CDR3 is TGTGCCAGCAGACAGGGGGGTAATCAGCCCCAGCATTTT.

This CDR3 reads CASSLGQVNEKLFF. CDR3 DNA: TGTGCCAGCAGCTTAGGGCAGGTTAATGAAAAACTGTTTTTT. The chain uses TRBV7-9 and TRBJ1-4; D gene uncertain. CDR3 length equals 14 residues. Germline assignment: CDR1 SEHNR and CDR2 FQNEAQ (reference sequence). The germline V and J ends were trimmed by 1 base and 4 bases, with 7 bases remaining between them. Drawing the rest from reference TRBV7-9 and TRBJ1-4, the complete variable domain is DTGVSQNPRHKITKRGQNVTFRCDPISEHNRLYWYRQTLGQGPEFLTYFQNEAQLEKSRLLSDRFSAERPKGSFSTLEIQRTEQGDSAMYLCASSLGQVNEKLFFGSGTQLSVL.

The V gene is TRBV7-2, the J gene TRBJ1-5; 9 nucleotides line up with TRBD1. The CDR3 length is 16 residues. CDR1 and CDR2 from the germline V gene are SGHTA and FQGNSA. The J segment lost 3 bases and the V segment lost 5 bases, leaving 8 bases of the junction unmatched. The CDR3 bases are TGTGCCAGCAGCATACAGGGGGCCCTGGACAATCAGCCCCAGCATTTT. Translated: CASSIQGALDNQPQHF. The full variable domain, its missing parts supplied by reference TRBV7-2 and TRBJ1-5, is GAGVSQSPSNKVTEKGKDVELRCDPISGHTALYWYRQSLGQGLEFLIYFQGNSAPDKSGLPSDRFSAERTGGSVSTLTIQRTQQEDSAVYLCASSIQGALDNQPQHFGDGTRLSIL.

Note on this clone: The identical CDR3 is also encoded by other nucleotide sequences in the sample. The V and J genes are TRBV7-2 and TRBJ2-3; 12 nucleotides match TRBD2. Losses at the gene ends were 6 bases for V and 4 bases for J; bases not matched to a gene: 5. The CDR3 has 15 residues. CDR1 is SGHTA and CDR2 is FQGNSA in the germline V gene. Here the CDR3 DNA reads TGTGCCAGCAGGACTACTAGCGGGAGGCCAGATACGCAGTATTTT. It specifies CASRTTSGRPDTQYF.